This T cell receptor beta chain originates from a study of cytomegalovirus exposure and HLA in healthy donors. The study, taken as a whole, reports: The CMV antigen specificity of a few CMV-associated chains was confirmed through in vitro analysis. Reported results showed that the classifier diagnosed cytomegalovirus status with high specificity and sensitivity.

Notes on this clone: What it recognizes is unknown.

Generated by immunoSEQ multiplex PCR, the TCRdb table keeps only in-frame clones and is missing some. This sample has 90,000 to 110,000 clones, with 85% to 90% found just once. Germline V gene lookup returns CDR1 KGHSH and CDR2 LQKENI. The CDR3 spans 16 residues. The V and J ends lost 6 bases and 0 bases, in that order; junction bases with no gene match: 5. The source material was PBMCs. The rearrangement uses TRBV18 and TRBJ2-7, with 13 bases aligning to TRBD2. The receptor's source is a woman aged 18-29 years in good health and CMV-seronegative. DNA for the CDR3: TGTGCCAGCTCGTCTGGACTAGCGGGGGTCTCCTACGAGCAGTACTTC. Translated: CASSSGLAGVSYEQYF.